What follows is one TCR beta chain and its context. Its antigen is currently unknown. This record comes from a study of post-analysis software for immune sequencing data. Study-wide points: The normalized Chao1 diversity of multiple sclerosis patients was significantly lower than that of controls. Controls had lower frequencies than patients of about 5 TRBV segments, which included TRBV5-6, TRBV5-1 and TRBV20-1. Under the F measure, samples that were prepared in one batch clustered strongly together.

Germline CDR1 reads SGHTA; CDR2 reads FQGTGA. Unmatched junction bases numbered 5, after V lost 2 bases and J lost 5 bases. The CDR3 spans 15 residues. Sequencing libraries made from TCR beta cDNA carried unique molecular identifiers. TCRdb redid the calling of the PCR reads with MiXCR, one entry per CDR3 protein. This sample carries approximately 630,000 distinct CDR3 sequences, around 60% of them seen once, and the ten largest clones take about 10%. The gene calls are TRBV7-3 and TRBJ2-1; 8 nucleotides agree with TRBD1. The clonotype was recovered from a girl aged 2-10 years with multiple sclerosis. Sequencing used blood. CDR3 nucleotide sequence: TGTGCCAGCAGCTTATGGCAGGGGGCGGACAATGAGCAGTTCTTC. Amino acids: CASSLWQGADNEQFF.